This T cell receptor beta chain was sequenced in a study of blood T cell repertoires in COVID-19. Across the whole study: Samples came from the United States, Italy and Spain, spanning acute and convalescent COVID-19. T cells, B-cell-depleted T cells, or PBMCs provided the cDNA or gDNA that served as material.

About this clone itself: This sample also contains other DNA sequences that code for the same CDR3.

Seattle-derived patients entered the study during active infection and were followed longitudinally. As handled by the study authors: It was from reference gene primer amplification that nucleated cell counts were estimated. This table comes from immunoSEQ multiplex PCR, and its TCRdb copy is limited to in-frame clones, with some not included. Clone size and the V and J calls come from that table; the DNA yielded D and trimming. The profile shows 250,000 to 300,000 clones, roughly 90% of them singletons. The receptor comes from a woman aged 25-40 years with COVID-19, enrolled during active disease. Sequenced sample: peripheral blood.

CDR3 nucleotides: TGTGCCAGCAGTTACGACAGGGACTATGGCTACACCTTC. Protein sequence: CASSYDRDYGYTF. This chain joins TRBV6-5 and TRBJ1-2; 7 positions match TRBD1. Unmatched junction bases numbered 0, after V lost 2 bases and J lost 3 bases. The CDR3 spans 13 residues. CDR1 MNHEY and CDR2 SVGAGI come from the germline V gene.